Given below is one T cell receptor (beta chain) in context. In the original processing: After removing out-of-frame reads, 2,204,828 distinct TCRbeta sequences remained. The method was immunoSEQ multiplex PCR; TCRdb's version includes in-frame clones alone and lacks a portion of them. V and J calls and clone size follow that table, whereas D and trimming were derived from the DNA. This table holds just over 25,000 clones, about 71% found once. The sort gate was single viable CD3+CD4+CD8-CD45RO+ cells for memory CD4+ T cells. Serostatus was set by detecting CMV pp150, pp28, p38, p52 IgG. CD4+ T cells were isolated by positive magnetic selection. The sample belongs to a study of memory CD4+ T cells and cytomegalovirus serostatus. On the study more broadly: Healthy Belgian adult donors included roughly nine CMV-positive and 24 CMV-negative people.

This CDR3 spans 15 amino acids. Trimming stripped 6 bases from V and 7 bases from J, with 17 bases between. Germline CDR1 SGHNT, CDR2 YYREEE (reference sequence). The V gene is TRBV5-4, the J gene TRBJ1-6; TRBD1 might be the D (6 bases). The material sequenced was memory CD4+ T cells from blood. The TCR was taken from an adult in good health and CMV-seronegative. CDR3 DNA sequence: TGTGCCAGCACCTCCCAAGGGACATCAAATTCACCCCTCCACTTT. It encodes CASTSQGTSNSPLHF.